Below are 9 T cell receptor beta chains sequenced from a single sample in a study of beta chain features in type 1 diabetes (dated by TCRdb to the late 2010s). To prepare the library, the immunoSEQ multiplex PCR assay was applied. The High Capacity cDNA Reverse Transcription Kit was used to reverse transcribe all of the isolated RNA, meaning that expressed TCRB transcripts were what got sequenced. Entries here come from immuneACCESS through TCRdb and include only in-frame sequences with V and J called. Some clones fail to appear in such tables; in the studies checked, an unresolved V gene covers under half of the shortfall, and the cause of the remainder is unknown. The sample table records more than 350,000 clones; 9.5% to 12% of these occur just once. Together, the top ten hold approximately 0.05% of the sample. Material: naive CD4+ T cells from blood. The cell subset or site label on this specimen signifies: true naive CD4+ T cells. The receptors shown here come from a woman between 18 and 30 years old in good health.

This clone was seen a few times. The chain joins TRBV6-6 to TRBJ2-3; TRBD2 matches at 8 bases. Germline V gene lookup returns CDR1 MNHNY and CDR2 SVGAGI (reference sequence). The CDR3 contains 14 residues. V was pared by 6 bases and J by 1 base, with 3 bases of the junction left unmatched. The CDR3 loop is CASSPTSGTDTQYF. DNA of the CDR3: TGTGCCAGCAGCCCGACTAGCGGCACAGATACGCAGTATTTT.

This clone was seen only a few times. V usage is TRBV10-3 and J usage is TRBJ2-7; D tentatively fits TRBD1 or TRBD2 (6 bases each). The CDR3 totals 14 residues. CDR1 ENHRY and CDR2 SYGVKD come from the germline V gene. The V gene lost 2 bases and the J gene lost 5 bases, with 13 bases spanning the gap. In nucleotides, the CDR3 is TGTGCCATCAGTGAGGTGGCAGGGGAGGACGAGCAGTACTTC. It translates to CAISEVAGEDEQYF.

The J gene is TRBJ2-7, the V gene TRBV7-2, with 12 bases identical to TRBD2. The CDR3 runs to 15 residues. CDR1 and CDR2 (germline): SGHTA, FQGNSA. Trimming cost V 2 bases and J 3 bases; bases outside gene matches: 2. The CDR3 reads CASSLKTSGSYEQYF. CDR3 DNA: TGTGCCAGCAGCTTAAAGACTAGCGGGAGCTACGAGCAGTACTTC.

This clone was observed a handful of times. The CDR3 here is CASSLGFRGASYEQYF. For the CDR3, the DNA is TGTGCCAGCAGCCTCGGCTTCCGGGGGGCGTCCTACGAGCAGTACTTC. The chain carries TRBV11-1 and TRBJ2-7; perhaps TRBD2 as D (7 bases). Germline CDR1 and CDR2: SGHAT and FQDESV (reference sequence). V lost 5 bases to trimming and J lost 1 base, with 18 bases between them. CDR3 size: 16 residues.

This clone was detected only a few times. The chain carries TRBV6-1 and TRBJ1-5; no clear D gene. The germline V gene has CDR1 MNHNS and CDR2 SASEGT. The CDR3 sequence is 15 residues long. V lost 6 bases and J lost 6, with 18 bases in between. The CDR3 loop reads CASRLAEGSSQPQHF. CDR3 nucleotides: TGTGCCAGCAGACTGGCAGAAGGTTCGTCTCAGCCCCAGCATTTT.

Only a few counts were recorded for this clone. The V call is TRBV29-1, the J call TRBJ1-2; no clear D gene. Germline V gives CDR1 SQVTM, CDR2 ANQGSEA. Trimming removed 3 bases at V and 5 bases at J, with 10 bases between. This CDR3 has 12 amino acids. The CDR3 sequence is CSVEGRRYGYTF. For the CDR3, the DNA is TGCAGCGTTGAGGGCAGGAGGTATGGCTACACCTTC.

Of note for this clone: At one of its ends the junction is not consistent with the germline gene, which may arise from a read error. The chain combines TRBV27 with TRBJ2-1; D is unclear. This CDR3 contains 13 residues. Germline V gives CDR1 MNHEY, CDR2 SMNVEV (reference sequence). The CDR3 loop reads CATQAGTYNELFF. The CDR3 DNA follows: TGTGCCACCCAAGCAGGTACCTACAATGAGCTGTTCTTC.

A few counts support this clone. The chain joins TRBV6-6 to TRBJ2-7; a possible D gene is TRBD2 (6 bases). The germline V gene has CDR1 MNHNY and CDR2 SVGAGI (reference sequence). Trimming pared 4 bases from V and 2 bases from J, leaving 12 bases between. The CDR3 length is 14 residues. CDR3 in amino acids: CASSWGTDPYEQYF. The CDR3 nucleotides are TGTGCCAGCAGTTGGGGGACTGACCCCTACGAGCAGTACTTC.

This rearrangement joins TRBV19 to TRBJ2-3, with 10 bases identical to TRBD2. The germline V gene encodes CDR1 LNHDA and CDR2 SQIVND (reference sequence). The junction had 6 bases not matched to a gene; V was cut back by 5 bases and J by 4 bases. CDR3 length equals 15 residues. CDR3 sequence: CASSRLAGAADTQYF. Written as DNA, the CDR3 is TGTGCCAGTAGTCGGCTAGCGGGAGCAGCAGATACGCAGTATTTT.